These 6 T cell receptor beta chains originate from one sample sequenced in a study of blood T cell repertoires in COVID-19. The table came from immunoSEQ multiplex PCR; TCRdb's copy has only in-frame clones and leaves some out. The sample has around 370,000 clones, almost 90% seen once. Sequencing input: peripheral blood. These receptors were obtained from a man in his late teens or twenties with active or convalescent COVID-19.

The chain carries TRBV6-6 and TRBJ2-1, with D perhaps TRBD2 (5 bases). V was shortened by 6 bases and J by 5 bases, with 14 bases between the two germline ends. Germline values: CDR1 MNHNY, CDR2 SVGAGI (reference sequence). This CDR3 spans 14 amino acids. The CDR3 is CASSQEGRHNEQFF. The CDR3 DNA sequence: TGTGCCAGCAGCCAAGAGGGCCGCCACAATGAGCAGTTCTTC.

The chain couples TRBV27 to TRBJ2-7; D is perhaps TRBD1 (6 bases). The CDR3 extends over 15 amino acids. V shed 2 bases and J shed 2 bases, with 13 bases lying between them. Per germline, CDR1 MNHEY and CDR2 SMNVEV (reference sequence). The CDR3 region is CASSLGKTGPYEQYF. Here the CDR3 DNA reads TGTGCCAGCAGTTTAGGAAAGACAGGCCCCTACGAGCAGTACTTC.

The CDR3 here is CASSPYPGLAGLSNNEQFF. CDR3 DNA: TGTGCCAGCAGCCCCTACCCGGGACTAGCGGGACTATCTAACAATGAGCAGTTCTTC. The chain is built from TRBV7-2 and TRBJ2-1; 13 bases agree with TRBD2. In germline, CDR1 is SGHTA, CDR2 FQGNSA. V lost 5 bases to trimming and J lost 5 bases; unmatched junction nucleotides: 15. CDR3 length: 19 residues.

This chain connects TRBV4-3 to TRBJ1-4, with D possibly TRBD1 on 5 matching bases. Trimming removed 4 bases at V and 4 bases at J, with 10 bases between. In germline, CDR1 is LGHNA, CDR2 YSLEER. The CDR3 totals 14 residues. CDR3 DNA: TGCGCCAGCAGCCCGACAGTTTTTAATGAAAAACTGTTTTTT. Translation gives CASSPTVFNEKLFF.

The chain couples TRBV28 to TRBJ1-1; weak D call: TRBD1 (5 bases). The CDR3 contains 15 residues. V lost 8 bases to trimming and J lost 0 bases, with 16 bases between them. Germline lookup yields CDR1 MDHEN and CDR2 SYDVKM. This CDR3 is CASSFLGHLNTEAFF. The DNA of the CDR3 is TGTGCCAGCTCTTTTCTCGGACACCTGAACACTGAAGCTTTCTTT.

V usage is TRBV28 and J usage is TRBJ2-1; the match to TRBD2 covers 9 bases. Germline CDR1 reads MDHEN; CDR2 reads SYDVKM. The CDR3 consists of 15 residues. Losses at the gene ends were 2 bases for V and 8 bases for J; bases not matched to a gene: 7. The CDR3 sequence is CASSLIAGVLYEQFF. The DNA of the CDR3 is TGTGCCAGCAGTTTAATAGCGGGAGTTCTCTATGAGCAGTTCTTC. The entire variable domain, with the rest obtained from reference TRBV28 and TRBJ2-1, is as follows: DVKVTQSSRYLVKRTGEKVFLECVQDMDHENMFWYRQDPGLGLRLIYFSYDVKMKEKGDIPEGYSVSREKKERFSLILESASTNQTSMYLCASSLIAGVLYEQFFGPGTRLTVL.